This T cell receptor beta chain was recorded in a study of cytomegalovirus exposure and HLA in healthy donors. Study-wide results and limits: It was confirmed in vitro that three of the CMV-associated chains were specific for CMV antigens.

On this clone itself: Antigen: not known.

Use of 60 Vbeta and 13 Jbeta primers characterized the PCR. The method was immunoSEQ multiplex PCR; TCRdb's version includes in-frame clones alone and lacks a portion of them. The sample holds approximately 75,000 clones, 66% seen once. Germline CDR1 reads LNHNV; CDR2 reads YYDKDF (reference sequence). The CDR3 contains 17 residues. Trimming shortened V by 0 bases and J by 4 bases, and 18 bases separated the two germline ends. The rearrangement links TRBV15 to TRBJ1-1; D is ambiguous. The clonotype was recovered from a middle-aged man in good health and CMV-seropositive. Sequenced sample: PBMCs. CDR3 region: CATSRDWAGVVRTEAFF. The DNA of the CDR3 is TGTGCCACCAGCAGAGATTGGGCCGGGGTGGTTCGCACTGAAGCTTTCTTT.